The entry below gives a single T cell receptor (beta chain) sequence along with its context. The V gene end was trimmed by 3 bases and the J gene end by 4 bases; junction bases not matched to a gene: 7. CDR1 is GTSNPN, CDR2 SVGIG, per germline (reference sequence). The CDR3 contains 15 residues. The record originates from a study of blood T cell repertoires in COVID-19. The overall study: COVID-19 samples, acute and convalescent, were from the United States, Italy and Spain.

As processed by the authors: Amplification from reference gene primers served as the basis for estimated nucleated cell counts. Assay used: immunoSEQ multiplex PCR; TCRdb lists only in-frame clones, some missing. The D gene and trimming were derived from the DNA, and the V and J assignments and clone size from that table. The table records approximately 110,000 clones, roughly 80% of them present only once. This receptor was taken from a man aged 45 to 65 with acute or convalescent COVID-19. Sequenced sample: peripheral blood. The chain is built from TRBV30 and TRBJ2-2; 8 bases line up with TRBD2. The CDR3 loop reads CAWRASGGLTGELFF. CDR3 sequence (DNA): TGTGCCTGGAGAGCGAGCGGGGGACTCACCGGGGAGCTGTTTTTT. The full variable domain, in which reference TRBV30 and TRBJ2-2 provide the parts outside the CDR3, is SQTIHQWPATLVQPVGSPLSLECTVEGTSNPNLYWYRQAAGRGLQLLFYSVGIGQISSEVPQNLSASRPQDRQFILSSKKLLLSDSGFYLCAWRASGGLTGELFFGEGSRLTVL.